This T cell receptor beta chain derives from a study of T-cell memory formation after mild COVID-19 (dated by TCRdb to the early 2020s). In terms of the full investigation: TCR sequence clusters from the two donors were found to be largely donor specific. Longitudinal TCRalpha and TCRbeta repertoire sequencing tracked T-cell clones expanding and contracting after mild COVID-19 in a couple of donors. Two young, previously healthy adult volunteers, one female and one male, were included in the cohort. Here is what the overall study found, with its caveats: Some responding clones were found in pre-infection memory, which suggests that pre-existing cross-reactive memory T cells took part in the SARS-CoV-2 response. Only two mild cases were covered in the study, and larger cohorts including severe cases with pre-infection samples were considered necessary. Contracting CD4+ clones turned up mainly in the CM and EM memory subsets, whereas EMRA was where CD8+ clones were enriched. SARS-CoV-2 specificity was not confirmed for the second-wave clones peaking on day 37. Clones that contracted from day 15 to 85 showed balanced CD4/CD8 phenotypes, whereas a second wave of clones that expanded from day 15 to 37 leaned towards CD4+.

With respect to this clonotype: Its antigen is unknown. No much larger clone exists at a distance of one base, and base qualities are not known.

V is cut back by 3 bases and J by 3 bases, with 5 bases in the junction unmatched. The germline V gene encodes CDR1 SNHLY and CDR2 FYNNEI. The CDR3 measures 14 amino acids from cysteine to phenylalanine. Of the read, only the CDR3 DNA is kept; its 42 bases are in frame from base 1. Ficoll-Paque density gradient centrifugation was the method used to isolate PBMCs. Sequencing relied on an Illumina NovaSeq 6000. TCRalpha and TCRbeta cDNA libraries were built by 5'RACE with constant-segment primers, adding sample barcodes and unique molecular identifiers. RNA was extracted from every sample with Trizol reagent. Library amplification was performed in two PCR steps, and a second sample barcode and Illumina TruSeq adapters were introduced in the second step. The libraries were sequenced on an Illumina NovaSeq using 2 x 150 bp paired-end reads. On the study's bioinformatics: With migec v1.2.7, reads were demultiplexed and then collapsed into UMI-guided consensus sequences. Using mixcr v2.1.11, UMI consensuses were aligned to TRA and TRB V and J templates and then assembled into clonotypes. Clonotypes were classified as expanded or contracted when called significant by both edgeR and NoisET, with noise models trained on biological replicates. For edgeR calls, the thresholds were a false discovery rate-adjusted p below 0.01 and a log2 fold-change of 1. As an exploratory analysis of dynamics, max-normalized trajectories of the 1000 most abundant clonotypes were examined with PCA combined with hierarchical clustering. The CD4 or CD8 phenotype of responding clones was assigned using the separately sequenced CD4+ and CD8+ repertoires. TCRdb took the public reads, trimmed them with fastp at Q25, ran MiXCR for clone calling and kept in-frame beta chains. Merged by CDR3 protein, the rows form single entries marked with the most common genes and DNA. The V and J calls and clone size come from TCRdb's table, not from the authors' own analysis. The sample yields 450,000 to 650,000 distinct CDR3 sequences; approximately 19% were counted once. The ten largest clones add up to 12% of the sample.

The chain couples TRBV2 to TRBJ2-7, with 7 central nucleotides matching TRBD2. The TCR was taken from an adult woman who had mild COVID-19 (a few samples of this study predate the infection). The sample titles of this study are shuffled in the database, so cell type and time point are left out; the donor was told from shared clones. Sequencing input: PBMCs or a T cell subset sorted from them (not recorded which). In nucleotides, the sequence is TGTGCCAGCAGTGACTGGCGGGGGAGCTACGAGCAGTACTTC. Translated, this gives CASSDWRGSYEQYF.